The T cell receptor beta chain described here comes from a study of metastatic and nonmetastatic thyroid tumors. This CDR3 contains 15 residues. V was pared by 4 bases and J by 5 bases, with 6 bases of the junction left unmatched. Per germline, CDR1 LGHDT and CDR2 YNNKEL (reference sequence). TCRdb re-processed the PCR reads through MiXCR. The table includes about 27,000 clones, roughly 15% detected once. Thyroid surgery was performed in patients who had received no treatment beforehand. This clone was observed many times. The source of this sequence is a male donor with papillary thyroid cancer or a benign thyroid nodule (not recorded which). Some clones in this sample may be carry-over from other donors' samples. The sequenced material came from blood. The chain is built from TRBV3-1 and TRBJ2-5; TRBD1 agrees at 11 bases. The CDR3 here is CASSLGTGGGETQYF. CDR3 nucleotides: TGTGCCAGCAGCCTCGGGACAGGGGGAGGGGAGACCCAGTACTTC.